The sequence of this T cell receptor (beta chain) was determined in a study of cytomegalovirus exposure and HLA in healthy donors. Notes on the study in general: There were a few CMV-associated chains whose specificity for CMV antigens was confirmed in vitro.

The CDR3 consists of 15 residues. Germline V gene data show CDR1 as MDHEN and CDR2 as SYDVKM. With 7 bases removed from V and 11 bases from J, the gap between germline ends came to 21 bases. Clones were sequenced by immunoSEQ multiplex PCR, and TCRdb holds only the in-frame ones, with some missing. The profile covers more than 95,000 clones, with more than 70% appearing a single time and approximately 2% taken by the ten largest. With respect to this clone: Its antigen is undetermined.

V gene TRBV28 combines with J gene TRBJ1-6; D is possibly TRBD1 (5 bases). The receptor's source is a man younger than 35 in good health and CMV-seronegative. Sequencing was performed on PBMCs. CDR3 loop: CASTSYGQGLTPLHF. CDR3 coding DNA: TGTGCCAGCACTTCCTATGGCCAGGGCTTAACACCCCTCCACTTT.